This T cell receptor beta chain was documented in a study of shared clonotypes between healthy human individuals. The germline gives CDR1 SGHNT, CDR2 YYREEE (reference sequence). This CDR3 is built from 15 residues. Between the trimmed V and J ends, which lost 1 base and 0 bases, there was a span of 9 bases. Across several immunoSEQ plates, the genomic DNA of each subset was split evenly. Clones were read by immunoSEQ multiplex PCR, and TCRdb kept only the in-frame ones, dropping some. The profile shows 600,000 to 700,000 clones, around four fifths of them singletons. What was sequenced was memory CD4+ T cells sorted from blood. The subset here: CD45RA-negative fraction. The chain is built from TRBV5-4 and TRBJ2-3; D is unclear. The clonotype originates from a woman aged 25 to 39 in good health. CDR3 amino acids: CASSLNYASTDTQYF. The DNA for the CDR3 is TGTGCCAGCAGCTTGAACTACGCAAGCACAGATACGCAGTATTTT.